The next 5 T cell receptor beta chains were all read from a single sample in a study of CD8+ T cells in alopecia areata. Reverse transcribed after extraction, RNA yielded cDNA as the sequencing template. Generated by immunoSEQ multiplex PCR, the TCRdb table keeps only in-frame clones and is missing some. The sample shows approximately 10,000 clones, no singletons; the ten largest hold under 20%. Cutaneous lymph nodes were pooled and cells sorted by CD4, CD8alpha, NKG2D, NKG2ACE and more. The specimen sequenced was CD8+ T cells sorted from a lymph node. Every receptor here comes from a C3H/HeJ mouse with alopecia areata. The strain is characterized by the MHC haplotype H2-k.

This clone was found many times. Any gene name here is a mouse gene name. The read terminates 4 residues before the CDR3 end, so the remaining end is supplied by the germline J gene. This chain uses TRBV29 with TRBJ2-7; D not resolved. Germline V gene data show CDR1 as MSHET and CDR2 as SYDVDS. The CDR3 sequence is 12 residues long. The CDR3 region is CASSLNKYEQYF. The CDR3 bases that were read are TGTGCTAGCAGTTTAAACAAATAT. Using reference TRBV29 and TRBJ2-7 for the parts outside the CDR3, the full variable domain is DMKVTQMPRYLIKRMGENVLLECGQDMSHETMYWYRQDPGLGLQLIYISYDVDSNSEGDIPKGYRVSRKKREHFSLILDSAKTNQTSVYFCASSLNKYEQYFGPGTRLTVL.

This clone was detected ten times or more. The germline and genes are mouse ones. The read ends 4 residues early relative to the CDR3; the germline J gene fills the gap. The chain links TRBV13-3 to TRBJ2-7; 9 positions match TRBD1. The V gene's germline CDR1 is NNHDY and CDR2 SYVADS. This CDR3 has 14 amino acids. The CDR3 bases that were read are TGTGCCAGCAGTGATGACAGGGGGCGCGAT. The encoded protein is CASSDDRGRD. The complete CDR3 protein is CASSDDRGRDEQYF.

This clone was seen many times. The gene symbols are mouse symbols. With the read ending 4 residues before the CDR3 end, the germline J gene is used to fill in that end. V gene TRBV13-2 combines with J gene TRBJ2-4, with 8 positions matching TRBD2. Looked up from germline, CDR1 is NNHNN and CDR2 is SYGAGS (reference sequence). With 0 bases clipped from V and 0 bases from J, the junction kept 3 bases outside the gene matches. The CDR3 length is 16 residues. The DNA read from the CDR3 is TGTGCCAGCGGTGATGGACTGGGGACTAGTCAAAAC. Protein product: CASGDGLGTSQN. The complete CDR3 reads CASGDGLGTSQNTLYF.

This clone rates as medium-sized. Mouse gene names and germline throughout. The read comes to an end 4 residues before the CDR3 does, leaving the germline J gene to fill in the end. This chain links TRBV29 with TRBJ1-2; D perhaps matches TRBD1 (6 bases). Germline loops: CDR1 MSHET, CDR2 SYDVDS. The CDR3 totals 15 residues. The V gene lost 5 bases and the J gene lost 0 bases, with 13 bases spanning the gap. CDR3 DNA (partial): TGTGCTAGCAGTCCCAGGACAGCCGCAAACTCC. Translation: CASSPRTAANS. The whole CDR3 sequence is CASSPRTAANSDYTF.

Details on this clone: Mouse germline and gene names are used. The CDR3 end is not reached by the read, which stops 4 residues before it; the germline J gene fills it in. The rearrangement links TRBV2 to TRBJ2-2; D gene ambiguous. There are 15 residues in the CDR3. V shed 0 bases and J shed 0 bases, with 5 bases lying between them. Germline-derived CDR1 and CDR2 are LGHNA and YSYQKL. This CDR3 reads CASSQEPANTGQLYF. The CDR3 bases that were read are TGTGCCAGCAGCCAAGAGCCAGCAAACACCGGG.